This TCR beta chain was recorded in a study of blood T cell repertoires in COVID-19. Study information: COVID-19 samples collected from the United States, Italy and Spain covered acute and convalescent phases. PBMCs, B-cell-depleted T cells, or T cells provided the cDNA or gDNA that made up the material.

Methods used by the authors: Cell counts per sample came from amplifying reference gene primers. Profiled with immunoSEQ multiplex PCR; TCRdb holds only in-frame clones, not every one. The V and J calls and clone size come from that table; D and trimming were worked out from the DNA. The sample yields 180,000 or so clones, roughly 90% seen once. Germline V gives CDR1 LGHNA, CDR2 YNFKEQ. This CDR3 has 16 residues. V dropped 3 bases and J dropped 4 bases, with 19 bases sitting between them. The chain carries TRBV4-2 and TRBJ2-7; the D gene is possibly TRBD1 (5 bases). The source is a man in his forties or fifties with acute or convalescent COVID-19. Sequenced input: peripheral blood. As DNA, the CDR3 is TGTGCCAGCAGCCAGGAGAAAGCCCAAGGGGCTTACGAGCAGTACTTC. Translated, it gives CASSQEKAQGAYEQYF.